The source of this TCR beta chain is a study of identifying expanded T cells in peripheral blood. Notes on the study in general: Over approximately two and four weeks, about 16 and 19 clones changed, versus roughly 1.1 between replicates.

Remarks on this clone: Antigen unknown.

CDR3 length: 14 amino acids. V lost 4 bases to trimming and J lost 1 base; unmatched junction nucleotides: 2. The germline gives CDR1 ENHRY, CDR2 SYGVKD. TCRdb's copy holds only in-frame clones and misses some; the assay was immunoSEQ multiplex PCR. The profile covers roughly 90,000 clones, with roughly 84% appearing a single time and 4.5% taken by the ten largest. This TCR came from a person aged 18 to 70 in good health. The sequencing sample was made of blood. The chain joins TRBV10-3 to TRBJ1-1; 8 bases map to TRBD1. CDR3 nucleotides: TGTGCCATCAGTGGGACAGGGCCGAACACTGAAGCTTTCTTT. Amino acid sequence: CAISGTGPNTEAFF.